A selection of T cell receptor beta chains follows, all from one sample in a study of blood T cell repertoires in COVID-19. Profiling relied on immunoSEQ multiplex PCR, and the TCRdb table lists in-frame clones only, not all of them. The sample holds some 120,000 clones; under 85% are singletons and the top ten take 12%. The sample taken for sequencing was peripheral blood. The receptor set was obtained from a woman aged 55-70 years with acute or convalescent COVID-19. CDR3s include the opening cysteine and the closing phenylalanine or tryptophan. The order of the fields is J gene, D gene, clone size, V gene, CDR3 protein, CDR3 DNA. A D gene is named only where the DNA matches it firmly. Rows give clone size only sometimes, using once, few, many, or a class for an expanded clone.

j_call: TRBJ2-7
d_call: .
clone_size: once
v_call: TRBV18
cdr3_aa: CASSPEGGEQYF
cdr3_nt: TGTGCCAGCTCACCCGAGGGAGGCGAGCAGTACTTC

j_call: TRBJ2-3
d_call: TRBD1
clone_size: .
v_call: TRBV6-5
cdr3_aa: CASGGQSTDTQYF
cdr3_nt: TGTGCCAGCGGGGGACAGAGCACAGATACGCAGTATTTT

j_call: TRBJ2-2
d_call: TRBD1
clone_size: .
v_call: TRBV3-1/TRBV3-2
cdr3_aa: CASSQTTGFTGELFF
cdr3_nt: TGTGCCAGCAGCCAAACGACAGGGTTCACCGGGGAGCTGTTTTTT

j_call: TRBJ1-1
d_call: .
clone_size: .
v_call: TRBV10-3
cdr3_aa: CAIKGGTEAFF
cdr3_nt: TGTGCCATCAAAGGAGGCACTGAAGCTTTCTTT

j_call: TRBJ1-5
d_call: .
clone_size: .
v_call: TRBV24-1
cdr3_aa: CATSGKRWPPRDNQPQHF
cdr3_nt: TGTGCCACCAGTGGGAAGAGGTGGCCCCCTCGGGACAATCAGCCCCAGCATTTT

j_call: TRBJ2-2
d_call: .
clone_size: once
v_call: TRBV5-1
cdr3_aa: CASSLITTGELFF
cdr3_nt: TGCGCCAGCAGTTTAATCACTACCGGGGAGCTGTTTTTT

j_call: TRBJ1-2
d_call: TRBD1
clone_size: .
v_call: TRBV2
cdr3_aa: CASSDRGRGYTF
cdr3_nt: TGTGCCAGCAGCGACAGGGGCCGGGGCTACACCTTC

j_call: TRBJ2-7
d_call: TRBD2
clone_size: .
v_call: TRBV6-6
cdr3_aa: CASSRLAGGQTYEQYF
cdr3_nt: TGTGCCAGCAGCCGACTAGCGGGGGGCCAGACCTACGAGCAGTACTTC

j_call: TRBJ2-3
d_call: .
clone_size: .
v_call: TRBV9
cdr3_aa: CASSPPRSSDTQYF
cdr3_nt: TGTGCCAGCAGCCCCCCCCGTTCCTCAGATACGCAGTATTTT

j_call: TRBJ2-7
d_call: .
clone_size: .
v_call: TRBV2
cdr3_aa: CASSPMGASYEQYF
cdr3_nt: TGTGCCAGCAGTCCTATGGGGGCCTCCTACGAGCAGTACTTC

j_call: TRBJ1-4
d_call: .
clone_size: .
v_call: TRBV5-1
cdr3_aa: CASSFSTNEKLFF
cdr3_nt: TGCGCCAGCAGCTTCTCGACTAATGAAAAACTGTTTTTT

j_call: TRBJ1-2
d_call: .
clone_size: .
v_call: TRBV4-1
cdr3_aa: CASSQDLTASNYGYTF
cdr3_nt: TGCGCCAGCAGCCAAGATCTGACAGCTTCAAACTATGGCTACACCTTC

j_call: TRBJ1-1
d_call: TRBD1
clone_size: .
v_call: TRBV6-6
cdr3_aa: CASSLSTGDKVTEAFF
cdr3_nt: TGTGCCAGCAGCCTGTCGACAGGGGATAAGGTAACTGAAGCTTTCTTT

j_call: TRBJ1-4
d_call: .
clone_size: few
v_call: TRBV4-1
cdr3_aa: CASSQAGGNEKLFF
cdr3_nt: TGCGCCAGCAGCCAAGCTGGAGGGAATGAAAAACTGTTTTTT

j_call: TRBJ1-1
d_call: .
clone_size: .
v_call: TRBV30
cdr3_aa: CAWSLTMNTEAFF
cdr3_nt: TGTGCCTGGAGTCTTACAATGAACACTGAAGCTTTCTTT

j_call: TRBJ1-6
d_call: .
clone_size: .
v_call: TRBV10-3
cdr3_aa: CAISTGNSPLHF
cdr3_nt: TGTGCCATCTCGACAGGAAATTCACCCCTCCACTTT